This T cell receptor (beta chain) appears in the sequencing data of a study of cytomegalovirus exposure and HLA in healthy donors. Study-wide results and caveats: In a later analysis, approximately 18,000 TCR beta sequences were associated with HLA alleles at 0.05 false discovery rate. Earlier analysis yielded a pattern in which most TCR beta V segments were productive about 90% or about 30% of the time. Clonal expansion was found to be greater in HLA-associated TCR beta chains than in equally common others in a later analysis.

PCR employed 60 Vbeta and 13 Jbeta primers. Repertoires were generated with immunoSEQ multiplex PCR, while TCRdb's copy carries only in-frame clones and drops some. The table has under 170,000 clones, around 60% seen once. Each of the donors was a healthy bone marrow donor. Germline V CDR1 and CDR2: MNHEY, SVGAGI. V was cut by 0 bases and J by 2 bases, with 10 bases left in between. This CDR3 has 15 residues. About this clone itself: Its antigen is not known.

The sample consisted of PBMCs. This rearrangement joins TRBV6-5 to TRBJ1-1, with D possibly TRBD1 on 5 matching bases. This clonotype was sampled from a woman aged 55-69 years in good health and CMV-seropositive. The CDR3 DNA reads as TGTGCCAGCAGTTACTCCGGGACTGGAAACACTGAAGCTTTCTTT. Translating gives CASSYSGTGNTEAFF.